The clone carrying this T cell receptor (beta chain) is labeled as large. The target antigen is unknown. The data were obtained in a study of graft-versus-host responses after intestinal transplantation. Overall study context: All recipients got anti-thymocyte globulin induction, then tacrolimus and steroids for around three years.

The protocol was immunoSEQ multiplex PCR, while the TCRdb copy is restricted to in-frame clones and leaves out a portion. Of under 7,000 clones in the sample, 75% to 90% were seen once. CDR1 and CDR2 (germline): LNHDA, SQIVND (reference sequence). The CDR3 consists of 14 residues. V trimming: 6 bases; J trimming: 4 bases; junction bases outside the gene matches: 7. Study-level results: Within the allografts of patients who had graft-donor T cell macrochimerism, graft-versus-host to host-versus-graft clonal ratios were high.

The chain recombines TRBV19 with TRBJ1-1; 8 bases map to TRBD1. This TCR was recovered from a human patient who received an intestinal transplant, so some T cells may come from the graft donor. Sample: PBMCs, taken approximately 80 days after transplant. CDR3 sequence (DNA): TGTGCCAGTAGAAAGACAGGGGAGGGCACTGAAGCTTTCTTT. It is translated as CASRKTGEGTEAFF.